This is a list of T cell receptor beta chains from one sample in a study of T cells in Graves' hyperthyroidism and ophthalmopathy. Via MiXCR, TCRdb re-called the multiplex PCR reads, giving one row per CDR3 protein. Among 550,000 to 600,000 distinct CDR3 sequences listed, 16% were seen once. Sequencing was done on a sample of blood. The receptors were sampled from a woman under 30 with Graves' hyperthyroidism. The CDR3 runs from the conserved cysteine through the conserved F or W. D genes are given only for firm matches. Clone size appears in some rows only: once, few, many, or a class for an expanded clone.

CDR3aa,CDR3nt,v_gene,d_gene,abundance,j_gene
CSVEVGILPPYNEQFF,TGCAGCGTTGAGGTCGGGATCTTACCTCCCTACAATGAGCAGTTCTTC,TRBV29-1,NA,NA,TRBJ2-1
CSARDRGREQYF,TGCAGTGCTAGAGACAGGGGACGCGAGCAGTACTTC,TRBV20-1,NA,many,TRBJ2-7
CASSARQGAETGELFF,TGTGCCAGCAGCGCCAGACAGGGGGCCGAGACCGGGGAGCTGTTTTTT,TRBV7-2,TRBD1,few,TRBJ2-2
CASSLGQGTQPQHF,TGTGCCAGCAGCTTGGGACAGGGAACTCAGCCCCAGCATTTT,TRBV5-6,TRBD1,few,TRBJ1-5
CASSSSGKNEQFF,TGTGCCAGCAGCTCATCAGGGAAGAATGAGCAGTTCTTC,TRBV7-3,NA,many,TRBJ2-1
CASSDTGGGAVGELFF,TGCGCCAGCAGTGACACGGGCGGGGGGGCCGTCGGGGAGCTGTTTTTT,TRBV10-2,TRBD2,few,TRBJ2-2
CSARGRSDTQYF,TGCAGTGCTAGAGGTCGGTCAGATACGCAGTATTTT,TRBV20-1,NA,many,TRBJ2-3
CASVYQGGTDTQYF,TGTGCCAGCGTCTATCAGGGTGGTACAGATACGCAGTATTTT,TRBV7-2,NA,NA,TRBJ2-3
CASSFSGQQKRSQYF,TGTGCCAGCAGTTTTTCGGGACAGCAAAAGAGATCCCAGTACTTC,TRBV12-3/TRBV12-4,TRBD1,many,TRBJ2-5
CASSFSQETQYF,TGTGCCAGCAGTTTCTCTCAAGAGACCCAGTACTTC,TRBV28,NA,many,TRBJ2-5
CASSQRRDRDYYGYTF,TGCGCCAGCAGCCAACGAAGGGACAGAGACTACTATGGCTACACCTTC,TRBV4-3,TRBD1,NA,TRBJ1-2
CASSLNPGVGGYTF,TGTGCCAGCAGCTTAAACCCAGGGGTTGGTGGCTACACCTTC,TRBV7-3,NA,few,TRBJ1-2
CASSLEEGDTQYF,TGTGCCAGCAGCTTAGAGGAGGGAGATACGCAGTATTTT,TRBV7-9,NA,few,TRBJ2-3
CASSGRGHLQNVVPGQEYNYGYTF,TGTGCCAGCAGCGGACGTGGACACCTCCAAAACGTAGTCCCGGGACAGGAGTACAACTATGGCTACACCTTC,TRBV5-7,TRBD1,few,TRBJ1-2
CASSQFTGTPGNTIYF,TGTGCCAGCAGCCAATTCACCGGGACACCTGGAAACACCATATATTTT,TRBV4-2,NA,NA,TRBJ1-3
CASSHPGADTQYF,TGCGCCAGCAGCCATCCCGGAGCAGATACGCAGTATTTT,TRBV4-1,NA,NA,TRBJ2-3
CASSLGARGFNTEAFF,TGTGCCAGCAGCTTAGGCGCCAGGGGGTTTAACACTGAAGCTTTCTTT,TRBV13,TRBD1,many,TRBJ1-1
CSALTGPSTDTQYF,TGCAGTGCGCTGACAGGGCCCAGCACAGATACGCAGTATTTT,TRBV20-1,TRBD1,few,TRBJ2-3
CASSYYGGGTYEQYF,TGTGCCAGCAGTTACTATGGCGGGGGGACCTACGAGCAGTACTTC,TRBV6-5,TRBD2,NA,TRBJ2-7
CASSYLGNLEDTEAFF,TGTGCCAGCAGTTACCTGGGAAACCTGGAGGACACTGAAGCTTTCTTT,TRBV6-6,NA,many,TRBJ1-1
CASRPTGGTMHTF,TGTGCCAGCAGACCAACAGGGGGCACAATGCACACCTTC,TRBV2,TRBD1,many,TRBJ1-2
CATSDLLETDTQYF,TGTGCCACCAGTGATTTGCTAGAGACAGATACGCAGTATTTT,TRBV24-1,NA,many,TRBJ2-3
CSALPGQGSTGELFF,TGCAGTGCTTTACCGGGACAGGGATCCACCGGGGAGCTGTTTTTT,TRBV20-1,TRBD1,many,TRBJ2-2
CASSFDQGPNEKLFF,TGTGCCAGCAGTTTTGATCAGGGACCTAATGAAAAACTGTTTTTT,TRBV12-3/TRBV12-4,NA,many,TRBJ1-4
CASRRTGLYSPLHF,TGTGCCAGCAGGCGGACAGGGCTATATTCACCCCTCCACTTT,TRBV12-3/TRBV12-4,TRBD1,few,TRBJ1-6
CASSFLRPGNQPQHF,TGTGCCAGCAGTTTCTTACGCCCGGGAAATCAGCCCCAGCATTTT,TRBV6-2/TRBV6-3,NA,NA,TRBJ1-5
CASTPSSDNEQFF,TGCGCCAGCACCCCAAGTAGTGACAATGAGCAGTTCTTC,TRBV4-1,NA,few,TRBJ2-1
CASSRDTSWEQYF,TGTGCCAGCAGCCGGGACACCTCTTGGGAGCAGTACTTC,TRBV7-8,NA,few,TRBJ2-7
CASSQTGRPPYNEQFF,TGCGCCAGCAGCCAAACCGGGAGACCCCCCTACAATGAGCAGTTCTTC,TRBV4-1,NA,many,TRBJ2-1